This TCR beta chain is drawn from a study of metastatic and nonmetastatic thyroid tumors. Study-wide context: Repertoire comparisons spanned blood and tumor or nodule tissue from malignant and benign thyroid patients.

No patient had received any treatment before thyroid surgery. MiXCR reprocessed the PCR reads for TCRdb. The sample includes 85,000 to 100,000 clones, roughly 13% of them seen just once. CDR3 length equals 12 residues. Trimming pared 10 bases from V and 3 bases from J, leaving 12 bases between. Germline CDR1 is SNHLY and CDR2 is FYNNEI. This clone came up many times. V usage is TRBV2 and J usage is TRBJ2-5; D gene unclear. Sequencing was done on a sample of blood. This TCR was recovered from a female donor with papillary thyroid cancer or a benign thyroid nodule (not recorded which). Some clones in this sample may be carry-over from other donors' samples. The CDR3 coding sequence is TGTGCCACCCGGGCTCTCGAAGAGACCCAGTACTTC. Translating it yields CATRALEETQYF. The whole variable domain, filled in from reference TRBV2 and TRBJ2-5, reads EPEVTQTPSHQVTQMGQEVILRCVPISNHLYFYWYRQILGQKVEFLVSFYNNEISEKSEIFDDQFSVERPDGSNFTLKIRSTKLEDSAMYFCATRALEETQYFGPGTRLLVL.